These 25 T cell receptor beta chains were all obtained from the same sample, sequenced in a study of blood T cells in healthy people across ages. The authors ran a second PCR of about 7 to 11 cycles using a sample-barcoded 5' primer and a J-beta primer mix. Via MiXCR, TCRdb re-called the 5' RACE reads, giving one row per CDR3 protein. Found here are under 850,000 distinct CDR3 sequences, under 40% of them singletons; the top ten hold 10% to 15%. The sequenced material came from blood. The receptors stem from a man aged 18 to 35 in good health.

The gene calls are TRBV5-1 and TRBJ2-1; D is possibly TRBD1 (6 bases). There are 17 residues in the CDR3. Germline assignment: CDR1 SGHRS and CDR2 YFSETQ. V was pared by 5 bases and J by 8 bases, with 26 bases between. The CDR3 DNA reads TGCGCCAGCAGGACCTTCCCCGACAGGAGCCCTGCGGATGAGCAGTTCTTC. It specifies CASRTFPDRSPADEQFF.

This clonotype was observed a few times. The chain recombines TRBV2 with TRBJ1-1, with D unclear. V gave up 8 bases and J gave up 1 base, with 11 bases separating them. The CDR3 spans 13 residues. Germline CDR1 is SNHLY and CDR2 is FYNNEI. CDR3 coding DNA: TGTGCCAGCGCAGGCCCTCGGAACACTGAAGCTTTCTTT. The encoded protein is CASAGPRNTEAFF.

This clonotype was found many times. The chain recombines TRBV7-2 with TRBJ2-7; D call uncertain. Looked up from germline, CDR1 is SGHTA and CDR2 is FQGNSA. The ends were cut back, 1 base at V and 2 bases at J, with 12 bases in the middle. The CDR3 contains 15 residues. CDR3 protein: CASSLDEQVAYEQYF. In DNA, the CDR3 is TGTGCCAGCAGCTTAGATGAGCAGGTCGCCTACGAGCAGTACTTC.

The sample holds a few counts of this clonotype. The gene calls are TRBV6-6 and TRBJ2-3, with D tentatively TRBD1 (6 bases). The ends were cut back, 5 bases at V and 4 bases at J, with 13 bases in the middle. The germline V gene has CDR1 MNHNY and CDR2 SVGAGI (reference sequence). The CDR3 extends over 14 amino acids. The CDR3 nucleotides are TGTGCCAGCAGTACAGGGATAACTTCAGATACGCAGTATTTT. This sequence encodes CASSTGITSDTQYF.

V gene TRBV9 combines with J gene TRBJ2-5; TRBD2 agrees at 7 bases. The CDR3 runs 16 residues. Trimming at V came to 2 bases and at J to 11 bases, leaving 18 bases not matched to a gene. Germline CDR1 reads SGDLS; CDR2 reads YYNGEE. DNA of the CDR3: TGTGCCAGCAGCGTGTACGGGGGGATCTCCTACAATGAGCAGTACTTC. It translates to CASSVYGGISYNEQYF.

The chain carries TRBV9 and TRBJ2-2; the match to TRBD1 covers 8 bases. This CDR3 spans 15 amino acids. Germline CDR1 is SGDLS and CDR2 is YYNGEE. V was clipped by 3 bases and J by 4 bases; unmatched bases: 5. CDR3 nucleotides: TGTGCCAGCAGCGGCGGACAGGGCCCCACCGGGGAGCTGTTTTTT. As protein: CASSGGQGPTGELFF.

The rearrangement joins TRBV7-9 to TRBJ2-5, with D possibly being TRBD2 (5 bases). Germline V gene lookup returns CDR1 SEHNR and CDR2 FQNEAQ (reference sequence). V was cut by 7 bases and J by 3 bases, with 18 bases left in between. The CDR3 is made up of 15 amino acids. CDR3 region: CASNPARVMKETQYF. The CDR3 nucleotides read TGTGCCAGCAACCCGGCGCGGGTGATGAAAGAGACCCAGTACTTC.

Points on this clonotype: A much larger clone lies one base from this, so it may be a read error. The genes are TRBV15 and TRBJ2-1; D is ambiguous. Trimming left V 7 bases short and J 4 bases short, with 8 bases between. CDR3 size: 12 residues. Germline V gene sequence: CDR1 LNHNV, CDR2 YYDKDF (reference sequence). The CDR3 sequence is CATINEYNEQFF. The CDR3 DNA reads TGTGCCACCATCAACGAGTACAATGAGCAGTTCTTC.

This chain connects TRBV12-3 or TRBV12-4 to TRBJ1-4; tentative D call: TRBD1 (6 bases). Trimming removed 4 bases from V and 8 bases from J, with 14 bases in between. The CDR3 consists of 14 residues. The CDR3 spells CASSSTTGLEKLFF. In DNA, the CDR3 is TGTGCCAGCAGTTCGACCACAGGGTTGGAAAAACTGTTTTTT.

This clonotype showed up many times. The rearrangement links TRBV27 to TRBJ1-2; D may be TRBD1 (5 bases). CDR1 and CDR2 (germline): MNHEY, SMNVEV (reference sequence). The CDR3 has 13 residues. Trimming took off 6 bases at V and 8 bases at J, with 16 bases between the two ends. The CDR3, as DNA: TGTGCCAGCAGCCCCCAGGGATTGGGGGGCTACACCTTC. The encoded protein is CASSPQGLGGYTF.

This clonotype was found a few times. The V gene is TRBV20-1, the J gene TRBJ2-3, with 12 bases aligning to TRBD2. The germline V gene has CDR1 DFQATT and CDR2 SNEGSKA (reference sequence). The CDR3 runs 16 residues. Trimming took 0 bases from V and 2 from J; bases not matched to a gene: 3. CDR3 amino acids: CSAREASGGDTDTQYF. In DNA form, the CDR3 reads TGCAGTGCTAGAGAAGCTAGCGGGGGGGACACAGATACGCAGTATTTT.

This clonotype was found a few times. The CDR3 spells CSARARRGSGNTEAFF. The CDR3 region has the DNA TGCAGTGCTAGAGCAAGGAGGGGATCGGGGAACACTGAAGCTTTCTTT. The chain has TRBV20-1 and TRBJ1-1, with D possibly being TRBD1 (5 bases). CDR3 length: 16 residues. Germline values: CDR1 DFQATT, CDR2 SNEGSKA (reference sequence). Between the trimmed V and J ends, which lost 1 base and 1 base, there was a span of 16 bases.

This rearrangement joins TRBV10-3 to TRBJ2-7; tentative D call: TRBD1 (6 bases). The CDR3 spans 14 residues. The germline V gene encodes CDR1 ENHRY and CDR2 SYGVKD. Trimming removed 7 bases at V and 3 bases at J, with 16 bases between. The CDR3 DNA follows: TGTGCCATCAATATTAGGGACATCTTCTACGAGCAGTACTTC. Translation: CAINIRDIFYEQYF.

This clonotype was recorded a few times. The J gene is TRBJ2-2, the V gene TRBV3-1; D not certain. Germline CDR1 and CDR2: LGHDT and YNNKEL (reference sequence). With 4 bases removed from V and 5 bases from J, the gap between germline ends came to 14 bases. This CDR3 contains 15 residues. For the CDR3, the DNA is TGTGCCAGCAGCCCCAACCAAAAACGGACCGGGGAGCTGTTTTTT. It codes for CASSPNQKRTGELFF.

The V call is TRBV9, the J call TRBJ2-1; TRBD1 matches at 8 bases. V was pared by 4 bases and J by 5 bases, with 11 bases of the junction left unmatched. The V gene's germline CDR1 is SGDLS and CDR2 YYNGEE. CDR3 length equals 16 residues. CDR3 protein: CASSTAGTGGNNEQFF. For the CDR3, the DNA is TGTGCCAGCAGCACAGCCGGGACAGGAGGTAACAATGAGCAGTTCTTC.

This clonotype turned up a few times. The CDR3 DNA reads as TGTGCCATCAGCGCCGGATTCAGGGATACCGGGGAGCTGTTTTTT. It specifies CAISAGFRDTGELFF. The rearrangement uses TRBV10-3 and TRBJ2-2; perhaps TRBD1 as D (5 bases). V gave up 6 bases and J gave up 5 bases, with 16 bases separating them. CDR3 size: 15 residues. Germline CDR1 reads ENHRY; CDR2 reads SYGVKD.

The chain links TRBV2 to TRBJ1-1; D gene ambiguous. Per the germline V gene, CDR1 is SNHLY and CDR2 is FYNNEI. The CDR3 covers 13 residues. Trimming pared 4 bases from V and 1 base from J, leaving 7 bases between. CDR3 in amino acids: CASSGERNTEAFF. The CDR3 region has the DNA TGTGCCAGCAGTGGAGAAAGGAACACTGAAGCTTTCTTT. Filled out from reference TRBV2 and TRBJ1-1, the complete variable domain reads EPEVTQTPSHQVTQMGQEVILRCVPISNHLYFYWYRQILGQKVEFLVSFYNNEISEKSEIFDDQFSVERPDGSNFTLKIRSTKLEDSAMYFCASSGERNTEAFFGQGTRLTVV.

Worth noting for this clonotype: Being one base from a much bigger clone, this may be a read error. V and J are TRBV12-3 or TRBV12-4 and TRBJ1-2; 10 positions match TRBD1. The CDR3 sequence is 14 residues long. The CDR3 region has the DNA TGTGTCAGCAGTTTTGGGGGACAGGGGTATGGCTACACCTTC. It specifies CVSSFGGQGYGYTF.

This clonotype has just a few counts. V gene TRBV20-1 combines with J gene TRBJ2-1, with D possibly being TRBD1 or TRBD2 (5 bases each). Germline V gene sequence: CDR1 DFQATT, CDR2 SNEGSKA (reference sequence). This CDR3 comprises 14 residues. Trimming cost V 5 bases and J 6 bases, with 17 bases left between them. In DNA, the CDR3 is TGCAGTGCTGGCCACAGGTCTCGGGGCAATGAGCAGTTCTTC. It yields the protein CSAGHRSRGNEQFF.

The chain carries TRBV5-6 and TRBJ1-2, with TRBD1 matching over 7 bases. Germline V lookup: CDR1 SGHDT, CDR2 YYEEEE. The CDR3 is made up of 15 amino acids. V gave up 0 bases and J gave up 4 bases; unmatched junction bases: 6. CDR3 DNA sequence: TGTGCCAGCAGCTTGGAGGGGACAGAGTTCTATGGCTACACCTTC. It translates to CASSLEGTEFYGYTF.

This clonotype was recorded at least ten times. The chain recombines TRBV9 with TRBJ1-5; no clear D gene. This CDR3 region has 9 residues. Germline-derived CDR1 and CDR2 are SGDLS and YYNGEE. Deletions cut 5 bases from V and 9 bases from J, with 3 bases between. CDR3 region: CASSGPQHF. CDR3 bases: TGTGCCAGCAGTGGGCCCCAGCATTTT.

This sequence joins TRBV7-2 and TRBJ2-4, with D perhaps TRBD2 (6 bases). The CDR3 is made up of 15 amino acids. Germline V lookup: CDR1 SGHTA, CDR2 FQGNSA. Trimming took 10 bases from V and 0 from J, leaving 16 bases between them. The CDR3 coding sequence is TGTGCCAACTCCGGGACTCTTGGAGCCAAAAACATTCAGTACTTC. It specifies CANSGTLGAKNIQYF.

The chain combines TRBV28 with TRBJ2-4; a possible D gene is TRBD2 (5 bases). This CDR3 contains 18 residues. V dropped 4 bases and J dropped 0 bases, with 19 bases sitting between them. Germline V lookup: CDR1 MDHEN, CDR2 SYDVKM. This chain's CDR3 is CASSSGRVGLRAKNIQYF. The CDR3 nucleotides read TGTGCCAGCAGTTCCGGGCGTGTTGGACTTCGAGCCAAAAACATTCAGTACTTC.

The V and J genes are TRBV27 and TRBJ1-1, with D perhaps matching TRBD1 (5 bases). This CDR3 contains 11 residues. V shed 9 bases and J shed 6 bases, with 11 bases lying between them. Germline CDR1 and CDR2: MNHEY and SMNVEV (reference sequence). The CDR3 spells CASWAGPEAFF. The CDR3 coding sequence is TGTGCCAGTTGGGCAGGGCCTGAAGCTTTCTTT.

This clonotype was seen only a few times. V gene TRBV5-1 combines with J gene TRBJ1-1; D remains ambiguous. Looked up from germline, CDR1 is SGHRS and CDR2 is YFSETQ. The CDR3 is 14 residues long. Trimming took 0 bases from V and 3 from J, leaving 9 bases between them. This CDR3 reads CASSLGGDDTEAFF. The DNA of the CDR3 is TGCGCCAGCAGCTTGGGGGGAGATGACACTGAAGCTTTCTTT.